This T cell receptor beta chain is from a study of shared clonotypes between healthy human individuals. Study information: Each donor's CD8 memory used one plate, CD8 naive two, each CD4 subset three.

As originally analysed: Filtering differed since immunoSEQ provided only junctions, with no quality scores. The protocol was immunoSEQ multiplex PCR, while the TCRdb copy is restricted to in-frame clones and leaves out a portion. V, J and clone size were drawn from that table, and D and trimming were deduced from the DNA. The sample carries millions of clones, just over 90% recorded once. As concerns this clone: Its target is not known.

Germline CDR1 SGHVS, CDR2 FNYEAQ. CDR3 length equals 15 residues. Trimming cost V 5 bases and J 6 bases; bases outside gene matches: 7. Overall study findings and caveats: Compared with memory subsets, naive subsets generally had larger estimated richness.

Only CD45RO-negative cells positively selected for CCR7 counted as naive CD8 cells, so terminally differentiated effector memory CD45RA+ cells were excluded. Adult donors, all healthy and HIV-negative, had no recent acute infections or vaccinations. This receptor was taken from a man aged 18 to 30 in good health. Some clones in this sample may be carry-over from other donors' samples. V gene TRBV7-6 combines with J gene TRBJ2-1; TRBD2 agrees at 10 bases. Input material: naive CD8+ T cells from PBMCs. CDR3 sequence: CASSPLAGAGNEQFF. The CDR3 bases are TGTGCCAGCAGCCCGCTAGCGGGAGCGGGCAATGAGCAGTTCTTC. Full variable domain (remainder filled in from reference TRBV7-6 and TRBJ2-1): GAGVSQSPRYKVTKRGQDVALRCDPISGHVSLYWYRQALGQGPEFLTYFNYEAQQDKSGLPNDRFSAERPEGSISTLTIQRTEQRDSAMYRCASSPLAGAGNEQFFGPGTRLTVL.